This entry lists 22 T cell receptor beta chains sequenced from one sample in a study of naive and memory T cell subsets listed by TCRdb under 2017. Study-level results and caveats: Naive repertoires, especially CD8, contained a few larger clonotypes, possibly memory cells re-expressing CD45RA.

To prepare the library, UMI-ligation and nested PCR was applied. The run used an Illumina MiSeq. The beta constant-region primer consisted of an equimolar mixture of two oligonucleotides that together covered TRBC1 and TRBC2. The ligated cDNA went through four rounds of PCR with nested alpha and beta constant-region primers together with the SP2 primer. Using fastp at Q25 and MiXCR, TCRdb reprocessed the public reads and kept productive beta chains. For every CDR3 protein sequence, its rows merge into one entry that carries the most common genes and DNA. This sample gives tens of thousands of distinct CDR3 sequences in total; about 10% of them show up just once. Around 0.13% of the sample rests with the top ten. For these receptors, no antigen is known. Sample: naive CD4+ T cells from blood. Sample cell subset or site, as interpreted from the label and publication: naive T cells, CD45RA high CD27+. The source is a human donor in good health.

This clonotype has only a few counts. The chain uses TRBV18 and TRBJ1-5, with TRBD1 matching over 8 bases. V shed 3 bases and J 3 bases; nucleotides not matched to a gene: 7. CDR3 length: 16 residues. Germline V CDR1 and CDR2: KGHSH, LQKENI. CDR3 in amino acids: CASSPTTGDNNQPQHF. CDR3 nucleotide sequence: TGTGCCAGCTCACCGACGACAGGGGACAACAATCAGCCCCAGCATTTT.

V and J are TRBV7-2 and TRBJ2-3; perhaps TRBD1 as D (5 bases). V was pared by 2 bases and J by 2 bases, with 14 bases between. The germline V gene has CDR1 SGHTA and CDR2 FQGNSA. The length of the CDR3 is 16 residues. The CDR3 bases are TGTGCCAGCAGCTTACACAGGCCGACATCCACAGATACGCAGTATTTT. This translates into CASSLHRPTSTDTQYF.

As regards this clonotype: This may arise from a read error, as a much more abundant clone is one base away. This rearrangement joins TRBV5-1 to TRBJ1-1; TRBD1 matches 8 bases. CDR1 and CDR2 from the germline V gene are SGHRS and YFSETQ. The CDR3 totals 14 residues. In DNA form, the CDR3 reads TGCGCCAACAGCCCAACCCCGGACAGGGTTGAAGCTTTCTTT. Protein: CANSPTPDRVEAFF.

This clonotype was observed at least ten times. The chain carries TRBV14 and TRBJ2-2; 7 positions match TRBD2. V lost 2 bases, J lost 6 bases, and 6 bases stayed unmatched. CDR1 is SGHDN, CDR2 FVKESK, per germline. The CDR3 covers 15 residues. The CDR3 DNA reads TGTGCCAGCAGCCAACGCGGGAGTTTCGCCGGGGAGCTGTTTTTT. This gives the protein CASSQRGSFAGELFF.

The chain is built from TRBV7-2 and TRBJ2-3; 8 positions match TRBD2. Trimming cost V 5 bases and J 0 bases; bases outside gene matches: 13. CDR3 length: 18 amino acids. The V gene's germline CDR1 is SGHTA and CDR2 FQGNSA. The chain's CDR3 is CASSQRGDSGISTDTQYF. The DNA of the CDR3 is TGTGCCAGCAGCCAAAGGGGAGATAGCGGGATTAGCACAGATACGCAGTATTTT.

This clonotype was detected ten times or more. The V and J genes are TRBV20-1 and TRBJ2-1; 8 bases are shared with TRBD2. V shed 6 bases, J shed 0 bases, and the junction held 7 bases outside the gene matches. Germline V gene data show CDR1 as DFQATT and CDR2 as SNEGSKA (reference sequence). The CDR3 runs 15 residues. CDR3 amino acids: CSAGTRKSSYNEQFF. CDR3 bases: TGCAGTGCAGGGACTAGGAAAAGCTCCTACAATGAGCAGTTCTTC.

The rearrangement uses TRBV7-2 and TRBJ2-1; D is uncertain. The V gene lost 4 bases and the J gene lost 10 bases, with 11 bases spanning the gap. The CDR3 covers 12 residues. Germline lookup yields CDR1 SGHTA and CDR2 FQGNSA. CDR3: CASSSLRVEQFF. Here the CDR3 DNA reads TGTGCCAGCAGCTCACTCAGAGTAGAGCAGTTCTTC.

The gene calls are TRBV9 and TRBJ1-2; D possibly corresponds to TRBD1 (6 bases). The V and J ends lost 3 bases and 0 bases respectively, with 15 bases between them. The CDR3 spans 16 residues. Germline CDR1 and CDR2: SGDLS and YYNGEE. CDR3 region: CASSETGTSPNYGYTF. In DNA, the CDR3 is TGTGCCAGCAGCGAAACCGGGACAAGCCCTAACTATGGCTACACCTTC. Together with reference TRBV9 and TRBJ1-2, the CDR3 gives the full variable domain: DSGVTQTPKHLITATGQRVTLRCSPRSGDLSVYWYQQSLDQGLQFLIQYYNGEERAKGNILERFSAQQFPDLHSELNLSSLELGDSALYFCASSETGTSPNYGYTFGSGTRLTVV.

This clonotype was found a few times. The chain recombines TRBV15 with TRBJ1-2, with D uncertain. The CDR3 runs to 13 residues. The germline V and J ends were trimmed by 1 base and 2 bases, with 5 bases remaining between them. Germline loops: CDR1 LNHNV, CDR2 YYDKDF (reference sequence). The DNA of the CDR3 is TGTGCCACCAGCAGAGGGGTAAACTATGGCTACACCTTC. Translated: CATSRGVNYGYTF.

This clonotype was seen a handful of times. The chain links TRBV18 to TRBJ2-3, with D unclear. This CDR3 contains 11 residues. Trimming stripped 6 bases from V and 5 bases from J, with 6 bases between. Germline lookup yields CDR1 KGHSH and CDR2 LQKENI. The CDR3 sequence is CASSPRDTQYF. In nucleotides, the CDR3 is TGTGCCAGCTCTCCTAGAGATACGCAGTATTTT.

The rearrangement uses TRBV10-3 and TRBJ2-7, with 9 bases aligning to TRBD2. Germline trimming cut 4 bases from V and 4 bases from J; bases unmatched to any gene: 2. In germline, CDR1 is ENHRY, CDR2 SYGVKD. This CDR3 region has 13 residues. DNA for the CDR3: TGTGCCATCAGTGGGACTAGCGAATACGAGCAGTACTTC. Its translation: CAISGTSEYEQYF.

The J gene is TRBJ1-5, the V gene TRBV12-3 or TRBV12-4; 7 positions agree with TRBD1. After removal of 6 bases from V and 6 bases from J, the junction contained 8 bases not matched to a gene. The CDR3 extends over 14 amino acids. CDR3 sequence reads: CASSSSRGSQPQHF. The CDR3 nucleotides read TGTGCCAGCAGCTCAAGCAGGGGGAGTCAGCCCCAGCATTTT.

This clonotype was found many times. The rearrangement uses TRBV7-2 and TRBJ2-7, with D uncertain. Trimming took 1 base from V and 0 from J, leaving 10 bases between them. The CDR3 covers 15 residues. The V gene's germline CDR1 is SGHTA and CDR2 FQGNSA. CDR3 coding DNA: TGTGCCAGCAGCTTAGGGTCTGGGTTCTCCTACGAGCAGTACTTC. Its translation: CASSLGSGFSYEQYF.

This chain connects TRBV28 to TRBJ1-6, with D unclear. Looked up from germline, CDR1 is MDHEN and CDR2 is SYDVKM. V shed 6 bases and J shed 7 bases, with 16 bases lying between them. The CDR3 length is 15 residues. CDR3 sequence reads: CASSLTPSVNSPLHF. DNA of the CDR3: TGTGCCAGCAGCCTCACACCTTCGGTAAATTCACCCCTCCACTTT. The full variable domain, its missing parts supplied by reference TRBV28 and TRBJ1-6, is DVKVTQSSRYLVKRTGEKVFLECVQDMDHENMFWYRQDPGLGLRLIYFSYDVKMKEKGDIPEGYSVSREKKERFSLILESASTNQTSMYLCASSLTPSVNSPLHFGNGTRLTVT.

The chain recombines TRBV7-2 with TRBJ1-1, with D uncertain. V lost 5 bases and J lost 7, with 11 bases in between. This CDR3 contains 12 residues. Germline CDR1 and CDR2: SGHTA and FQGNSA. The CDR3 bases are TGTGCCAGCAGCCGGACCACCCTTGAAGCTTTCTTT. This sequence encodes CASSRTTLEAFF.

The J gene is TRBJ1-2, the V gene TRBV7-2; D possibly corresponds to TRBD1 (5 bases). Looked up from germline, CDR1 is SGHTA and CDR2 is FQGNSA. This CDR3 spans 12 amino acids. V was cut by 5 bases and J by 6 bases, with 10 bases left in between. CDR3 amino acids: CASSLTGDGYTF. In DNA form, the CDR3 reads TGTGCCAGCAGCCTCACGGGGGATGGCTACACCTTC.

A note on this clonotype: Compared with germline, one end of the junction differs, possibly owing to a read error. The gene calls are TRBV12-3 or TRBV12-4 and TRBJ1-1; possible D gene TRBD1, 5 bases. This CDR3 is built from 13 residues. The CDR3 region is CASTLDLGDEAFF. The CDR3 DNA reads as TGTGCCAGCACTTTAGACCTAGGGGATGAAGCTTTCTTT.

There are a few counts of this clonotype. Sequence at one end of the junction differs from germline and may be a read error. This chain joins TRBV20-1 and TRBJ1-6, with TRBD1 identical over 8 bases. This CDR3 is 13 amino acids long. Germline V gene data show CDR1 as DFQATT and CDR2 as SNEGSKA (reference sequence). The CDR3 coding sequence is TGCAGTGCGAGAGACAGGGGTAATTCACCCCTCCACTTT. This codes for CSARDRGNSPLHF.

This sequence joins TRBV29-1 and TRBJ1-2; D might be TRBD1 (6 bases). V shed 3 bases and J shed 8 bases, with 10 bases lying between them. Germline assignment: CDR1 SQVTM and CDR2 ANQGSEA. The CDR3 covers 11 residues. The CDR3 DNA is TGCAGCGTTGATGAGGGGGTAGGCTACACCTTC. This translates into CSVDEGVGYTF.

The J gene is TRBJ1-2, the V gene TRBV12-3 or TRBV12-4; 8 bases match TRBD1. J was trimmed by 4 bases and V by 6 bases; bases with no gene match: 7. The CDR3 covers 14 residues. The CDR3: CASSTDDRGYGYTF. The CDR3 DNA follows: TGTGCCAGCAGCACTGATGACAGGGGCTATGGCTACACCTTC.

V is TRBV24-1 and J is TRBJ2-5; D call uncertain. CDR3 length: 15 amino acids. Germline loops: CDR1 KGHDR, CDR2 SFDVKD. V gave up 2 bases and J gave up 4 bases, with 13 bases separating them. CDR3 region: CATSDSSRVGETQYF. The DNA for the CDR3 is TGTGCCACCAGTGATTCGTCTCGAGTGGGAGAGACCCAGTACTTC.

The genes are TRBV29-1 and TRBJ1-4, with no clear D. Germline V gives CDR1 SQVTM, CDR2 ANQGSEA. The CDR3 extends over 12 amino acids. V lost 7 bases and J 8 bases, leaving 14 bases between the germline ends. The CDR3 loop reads CSAGIMGEKLFF. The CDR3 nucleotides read TGCAGCGCAGGAATCATGGGAGAAAAACTGTTTTTT. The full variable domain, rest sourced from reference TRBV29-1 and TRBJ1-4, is SAVISQKPSRDICQRGTSLTIQCQVDSQVTMMFWYRQQPGQSLTLIATANQGSEATYESGFVIDKFPISRPNLTFSTLTVSNMSPEDSSIYLCSAGIMGEKLFFGSGTQLSVL.